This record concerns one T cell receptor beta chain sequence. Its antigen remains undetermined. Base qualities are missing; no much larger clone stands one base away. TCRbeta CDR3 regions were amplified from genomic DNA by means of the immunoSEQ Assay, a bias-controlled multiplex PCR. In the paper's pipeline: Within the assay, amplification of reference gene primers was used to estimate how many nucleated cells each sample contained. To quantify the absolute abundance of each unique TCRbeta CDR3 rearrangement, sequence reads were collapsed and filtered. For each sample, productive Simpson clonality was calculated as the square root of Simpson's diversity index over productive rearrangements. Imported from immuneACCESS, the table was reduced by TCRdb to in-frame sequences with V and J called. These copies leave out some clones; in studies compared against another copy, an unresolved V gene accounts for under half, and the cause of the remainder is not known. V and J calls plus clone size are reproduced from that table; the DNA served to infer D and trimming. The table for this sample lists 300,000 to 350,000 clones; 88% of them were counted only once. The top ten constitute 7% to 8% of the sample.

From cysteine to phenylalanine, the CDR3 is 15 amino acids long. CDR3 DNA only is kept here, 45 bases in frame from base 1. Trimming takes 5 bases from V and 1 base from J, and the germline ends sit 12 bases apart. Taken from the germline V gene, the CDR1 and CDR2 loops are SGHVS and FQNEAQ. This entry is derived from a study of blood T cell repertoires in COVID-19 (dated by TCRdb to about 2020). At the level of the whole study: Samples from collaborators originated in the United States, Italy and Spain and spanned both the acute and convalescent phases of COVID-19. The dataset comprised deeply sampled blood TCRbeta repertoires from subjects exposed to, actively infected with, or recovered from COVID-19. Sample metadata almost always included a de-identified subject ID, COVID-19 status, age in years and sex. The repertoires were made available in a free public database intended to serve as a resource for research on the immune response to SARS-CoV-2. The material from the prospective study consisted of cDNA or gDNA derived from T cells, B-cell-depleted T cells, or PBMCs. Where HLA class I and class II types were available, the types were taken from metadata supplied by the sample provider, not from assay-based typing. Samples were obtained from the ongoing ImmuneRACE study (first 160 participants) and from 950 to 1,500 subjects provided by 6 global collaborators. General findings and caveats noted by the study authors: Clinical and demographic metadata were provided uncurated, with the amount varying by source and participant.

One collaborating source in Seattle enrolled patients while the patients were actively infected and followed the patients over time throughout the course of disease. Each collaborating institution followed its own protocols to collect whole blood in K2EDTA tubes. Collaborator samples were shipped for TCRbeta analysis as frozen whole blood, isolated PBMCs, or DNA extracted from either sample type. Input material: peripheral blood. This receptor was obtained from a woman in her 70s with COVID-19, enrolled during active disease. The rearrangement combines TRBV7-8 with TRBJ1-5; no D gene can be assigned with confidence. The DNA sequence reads TGTGCCAGCAGCCATACGGGTGACAGCAATCAGCCCCAGCATTTT. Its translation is CASSHTGDSNQPQHF. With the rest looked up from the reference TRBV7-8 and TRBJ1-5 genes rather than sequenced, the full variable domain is GAGVSQSPRYKVAKRGQDVALRCDPISGHVSLFWYQQALGQGPEFLTYFQNEAQLDKSGLPSDRFFAERPEGSVSTLKIQRTQQEDSAVYLCASSHTGDSNQPQHFGDGTRLSIL.